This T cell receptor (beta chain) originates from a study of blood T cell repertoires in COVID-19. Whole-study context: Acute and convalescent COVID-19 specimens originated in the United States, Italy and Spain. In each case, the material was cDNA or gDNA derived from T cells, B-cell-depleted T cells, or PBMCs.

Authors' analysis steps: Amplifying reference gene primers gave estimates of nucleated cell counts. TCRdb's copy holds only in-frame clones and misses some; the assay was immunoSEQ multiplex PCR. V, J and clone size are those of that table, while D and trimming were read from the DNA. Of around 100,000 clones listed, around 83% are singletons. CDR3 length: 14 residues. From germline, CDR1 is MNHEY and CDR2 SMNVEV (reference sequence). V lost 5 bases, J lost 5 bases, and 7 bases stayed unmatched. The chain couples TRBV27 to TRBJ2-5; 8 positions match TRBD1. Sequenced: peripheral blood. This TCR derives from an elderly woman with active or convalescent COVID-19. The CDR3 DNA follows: TGTGCCAGCAGTCCCAGGGGGCTCACGGAGACCCAGTACTTC. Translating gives CASSPRGLTETQYF.